This TCR beta chain was observed in a study of T cells in localized non-small cell lung cancer. This clone was detected only once. The antigen is unknown. The method was immunoSEQ multiplex PCR; TCRdb's version includes in-frame clones alone and lacks a portion of them. The repertoire holds around 92,000 clones, with roughly 90% as singletons. The germline V and J ends were trimmed by 5 bases and 13 bases, with 17 bases remaining between them. This CDR3 has 12 amino acids. Germline assignment: CDR1 MDHEN and CDR2 SYDVKM. Study results and caveats: Median approximately 61 top-100 tumor clones were shared with paired adjacent lung. There was higher T cell clonality in uninvolved adjacent lung than in tumor, and it was highest there.

The receptor was derived from a woman aged 35-75 years with stage II squamous cell lung carcinoma. The starting material was PBMCs, obtained before any cancer treatment. The genes are TRBV28 and TRBJ2-5, with D tentatively TRBD1 (6 bases). This CDR3 is CASSLYRDTRYF. CDR3 sequence (DNA): TGTGCCAGCAGTCTTTACAGGGACACACGGTACTTC.